This T cell receptor beta chain originates from a study of OX40 agonist ivuxolimab in advanced cancers. Overall study: Melanoma, hepatocellular carcinoma, head and neck or renal cell cancer occurred in dose-escalation patients. Partial responses occurred in three patients (one hepatocellular carcinoma, two cutaneous melanoma).

Collection of blood occurred at baseline, at cycle 4 day 1, and at cycle 7 day 1. Sequencing used immunoSEQ multiplex PCR; TCRdb keeps in-frame clones, though not all of them. This sample carries around 80,000 clones, roughly 91% of them seen once, and the ten largest clones take about 2.1%. Germline V gene sequence: CDR1 KGHSH, CDR2 LQKENI. The CDR3 length is 17 residues. With V trimmed by 2 bases and J by 0 bases, 9 bases remained unmatched. The specimen comprised CD4+ or CD8+ T cells sorted from blood, sampled in a trial of the OX40 agonist ivuxolimab. This clonotype was obtained from an adult with an advanced solid tumor such as melanoma, head and neck, liver or kidney cancer. The V gene is TRBV18, the J gene TRBJ2-7; 8 nucleotides match TRBD2. The CDR3 DNA reads as TGTGCCAGCTCACCAACGGGGGGGGCAGGAAACTCCTACGAGCAGTACTTC. This codes for CASSPTGGAGNSYEQYF.